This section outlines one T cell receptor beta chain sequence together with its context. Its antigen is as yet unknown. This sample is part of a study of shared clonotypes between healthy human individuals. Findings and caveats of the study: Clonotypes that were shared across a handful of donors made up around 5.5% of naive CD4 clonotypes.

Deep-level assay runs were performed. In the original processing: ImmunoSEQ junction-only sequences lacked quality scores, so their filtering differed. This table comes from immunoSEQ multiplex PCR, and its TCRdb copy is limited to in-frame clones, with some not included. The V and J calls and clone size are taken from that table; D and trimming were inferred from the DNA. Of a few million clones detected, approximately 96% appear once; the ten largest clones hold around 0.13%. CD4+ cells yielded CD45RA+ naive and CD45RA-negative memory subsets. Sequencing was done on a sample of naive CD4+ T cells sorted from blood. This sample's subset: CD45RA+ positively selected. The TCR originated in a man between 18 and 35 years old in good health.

The DNA for the CDR3 is TGTGCCAGCACGCGGCGGCACAGCACAGATACGCAGTATTTT. Protein: CASTRRHSTDTQYF. This chain uses TRBV2 with TRBJ2-3; D is unresolved. Trimming cost V 7 bases and J 0 bases, with 11 bases left between them. The CDR3 loop spans 14 amino acids. In germline, CDR1 is SNHLY, CDR2 FYNNEI.